The present T cell receptor beta chain was sequenced within a study of tumor-infiltrating lymphocytes in oesophageal squamous cell carcinoma. There are 14 residues in the CDR3. The germline CDR1 and CDR2 sequences are SGHTA and FQGNSA. V dropped 4 bases and J dropped 0; count of bases not matched to a gene: 2. TCRdb called the PCR reads again in MiXCR, with one record for every CDR3 protein. The data contain some 10,000 distinct CDR3 sequences, roughly 53% of them singletons. In this sample, this clonotype turned up a few times. The sequence was obtained from a male donor with esophageal squamous cell carcinoma. V usage is TRBV7-2 and J usage is TRBJ2-7, with 8 bases matching TRBD1. The sequenced sample consisted of esophageal tumor tissue. CDR3 DNA: TGTGCCAGCAGCTCAGGGGGCAGCTCCTACGAGCAGTACTTC. Amino acid sequence: CASSSGGSSYEQYF. Complete variable domain (other parts from reference TRBV7-2 and TRBJ2-7): GAGVSQSPSNKVTEKGKDVELRCDPISGHTALYWYRQSLGQGLEFLIYFQGNSAPDKSGLPSDRFSAERTGGSVSTLTIQRTQQEDSAVYLCASSSGGSSYEQYFGPGTRLTVT.